Included here is one T cell receptor beta chain sequence, with context. The data derive from a study of CD8 T cells in Susac syndrome. This CDR3 is built from 14 residues. CDR1 ENHRY and CDR2 SYGVKD come from the germline V gene. The V and J ends lost 2 bases and 2 bases respectively, with 6 bases between them. RNA, at roughly 0.5 to 1 ug, was reverse transcribed with random hexamers. The CDR3 of TCR beta was amplified by immunoSEQ multiplex PCR across 54 Vbeta and 13 Jbeta. TCRdb ran MiXCR on the immunoSEQ multiplex PCR reads and lists one entry per CDR3 protein. The sample has under 200,000 distinct CDR3 sequences, around 90% seen once.

V is TRBV10-3 and J is TRBJ1-4, with no clear D. Sequenced: CD4+ T cells from PBMCs. The origin of this receptor is a human donor with Susac syndrome. The CDR3 loop reads CAISETVTNEKLFF. The CDR3 DNA reads TGTGCCATCAGTGAGACAGTTACTAATGAAAAACTGTTTTTT.